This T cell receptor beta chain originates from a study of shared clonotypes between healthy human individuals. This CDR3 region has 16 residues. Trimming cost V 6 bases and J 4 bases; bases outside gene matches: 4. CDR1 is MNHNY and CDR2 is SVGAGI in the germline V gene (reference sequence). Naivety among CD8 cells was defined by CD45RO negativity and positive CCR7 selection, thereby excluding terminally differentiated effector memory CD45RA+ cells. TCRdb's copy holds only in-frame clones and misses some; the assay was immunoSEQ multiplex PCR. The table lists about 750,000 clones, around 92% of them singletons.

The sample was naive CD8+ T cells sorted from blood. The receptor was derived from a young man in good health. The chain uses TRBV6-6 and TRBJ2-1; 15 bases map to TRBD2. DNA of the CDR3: TGTGCCAGCAGCTGGACTAGCGGGAGGGATTACAATGAGCAGTTCTTC. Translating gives CASSWTSGRDYNEQFF.